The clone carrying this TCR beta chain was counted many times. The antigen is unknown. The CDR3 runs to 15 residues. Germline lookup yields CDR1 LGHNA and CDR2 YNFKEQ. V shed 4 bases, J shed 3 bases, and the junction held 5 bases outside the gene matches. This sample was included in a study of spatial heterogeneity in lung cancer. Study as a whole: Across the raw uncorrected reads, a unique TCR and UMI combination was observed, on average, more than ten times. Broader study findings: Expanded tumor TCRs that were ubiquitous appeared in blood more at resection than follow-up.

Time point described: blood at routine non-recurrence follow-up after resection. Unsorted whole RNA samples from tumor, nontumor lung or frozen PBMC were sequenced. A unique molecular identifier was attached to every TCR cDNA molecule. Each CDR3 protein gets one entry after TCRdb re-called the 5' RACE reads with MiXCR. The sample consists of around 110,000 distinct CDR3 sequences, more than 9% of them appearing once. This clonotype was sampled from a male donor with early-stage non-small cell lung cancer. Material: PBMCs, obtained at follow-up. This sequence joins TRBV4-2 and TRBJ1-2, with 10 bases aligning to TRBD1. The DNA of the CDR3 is TGTGCCAGCAGCCCCGCCGGGACAGGGGACTATGGCTACACCTTC. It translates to CASSPAGTGDYGYTF.